The T cell receptor (beta chain) under discussion was sequenced for a study of blood T cell repertoires in COVID-19. Generated by immunoSEQ multiplex PCR, the TCRdb table keeps only in-frame clones and is missing some. The sample shows more than 150,000 clones, approximately 80% of them seen only once. V lost 2 bases to trimming and J lost 2 bases, with 16 bases between them. There are 16 residues in the CDR3. Germline V gene data show CDR1 as MNHEY and CDR2 as SVGAGI. This TCR came from a man aged 50 to 59 who had recovered from COVID-19. Input material: PBMCs or T cells enriched from blood (not recorded which). This sequence joins TRBV6-5 and TRBJ2-7, with a tentative D call TRBD1 (5 bases). CDR3 sequence reads: CASSYPTPAGPYEQYF. The CDR3 DNA reads as TGTGCCAGCAGTTACCCGACCCCAGCAGGGCCCTACGAGCAGTACTTC.